The table lists the clone carrying this T cell receptor (beta chain) with a count of one. Healthy bone marrow donors formed the donor group. PCR amplification relied on 60 Vbeta primers (plus 13 Jbeta primers). Sequencing used immunoSEQ multiplex PCR; TCRdb keeps in-frame clones, though not all of them. Here the sample spans around 130,000 clones, about 85% being singletons. This specimen belongs to a study of cytomegalovirus exposure and HLA in healthy donors. This CDR3 is built from 14 residues. The ends lost 0 bases at V and 5 bases at J; junction bases unmatched: 4. Germline CDR1 is SGHRS and CDR2 is YFSETQ.

The TCR comes from a boy between 5 and 17 years old in good health and CMV-seronegative. The chain uses TRBV5-1 and TRBJ2-7; 8 bases are shared with TRBD1. The specimen was PBMCs. The CDR3 sequence is CASSLDRGFHEQYF. CDR3 nucleotide sequence: TGCGCCAGCAGCTTGGACAGGGGGTTCCACGAGCAGTACTTC. Full variable domain (outside the CDR3, taken from reference TRBV5-1 and TRBJ2-7): KAGVTQTPRYLIKTRGQQVTLSCSPISGHRSVSWYQQTPGQGLQFLFEYFSETQRNKGNFPGRFSGRQFSNSRSEMNVSTLELGDSALYLCASSLDRGFHEQYFGPGTRLTVT.